This T cell receptor (beta chain) was found in a study of CD8 T cells in ankylosing spondylitis. Study-level results: Reported data indicate significant enrichment of disease-linked clones within matched ankylosing spondylitis synovial fluid. There was a TCR beta motif, made of eight highly homologous variants, that appeared characteristic of ankylosing spondylitis blood. Relatively scarce in peripheral blood, disease-linked clones were CD8+.

Quantitative 5'-RACE was performed with molecular barcodes, and it yielded the TCR beta libraries. TCRdb redid the calling of the 5' RACE reads with MiXCR, one entry per CDR3 protein. Among about 330,000 distinct CDR3 sequences listed, 8% were seen once. CDR3 length equals 15 residues. Trimming pared 5 bases from V and 2 bases from J, leaving 15 bases between. Germline assignment: CDR1 LNHDA and CDR2 SQIVND (reference sequence). This clonotype was found many times. The antigen is undetermined. This clonotype was obtained from a male donor with ankylosing spondylitis. The gene calls are TRBV19 and TRBJ2-5; D perhaps matches TRBD1 (6 bases). The sample was blood, either unsorted or a sorted T cell fraction (not recorded which). The CDR3 nucleotides are TGTGCCAGTAGTTTCCTCTACGGACAGCAAGAGACCCAGTACTTC. It codes for CASSFLYGQQETQYF.